The 20 T cell receptor beta chains below were found in one sample sequenced in a study of blood T cell repertoires in COVID-19. The protocol was immunoSEQ multiplex PCR, while the TCRdb copy is restricted to in-frame clones and leaves out a portion. The sample includes roughly 180,000 clones, roughly 85% seen only once; the top ten take roughly 6.2%. The specimen sequenced was PBMCs or T cells enriched from blood (not recorded which). The source is a man aged 35 to 55 who had recovered from COVID-19.

This clone was detected a few times. V and J are TRBV24-1 and TRBJ1-5; D not resolved. The germline gives CDR1 KGHDR, CDR2 SFDVKD. V gave up 9 bases and J gave up 0 bases, with 20 bases separating them. The CDR3 sequence is 17 residues long. Written as DNA, the CDR3 is TGTGCCACCCGGGGAAGGGAGGGAGCTTATAGCAATCAGCCCCAGCATTTT. This gives the protein CATRGREGAYSNQPQHF.

The table lists this clone with a count of one. This sequence joins TRBV9 and TRBJ2-5, with D tentatively TRBD2 (5 bases). The V gene's germline CDR1 is SGDLS and CDR2 YYNGEE. The V end was cut by 3 bases, the J end by 5 bases, with 11 bases between. The CDR3 has 13 amino acids. This CDR3 reads CASSGGLVETQYF. The CDR3 DNA follows: TGTGCCAGCAGCGGCGGACTGGTCGAGACCCAGTACTTC.

The chain joins TRBV25-1 to TRBJ1-2; 8 bases match TRBD1. Germline V gene data show CDR1 as MGHDK and CDR2 as SYGVNS. Unmatched junction bases numbered 15, after V lost 4 bases and J lost 8 bases. The CDR3 runs to 16 residues. CDR3 amino acids: CASSGGPGQVGEGYTF. DNA for the CDR3: TGTGCCAGCAGTGGAGGACCGGGACAGGTTGGAGAGGGCTACACCTTC.

The chain is built from TRBV7-3 and TRBJ2-2; 10 bases agree with TRBD1. V dropped 4 bases and J dropped 7; count of bases not matched to a gene: 6. Germline assignment: CDR1 SGHTA and CDR2 FQGTGA. The length of the CDR3 is 15 residues. The chain's CDR3 is CASSSTGGKDGELFF. The CDR3 nucleotides are TGTGCCAGCAGCTCGACAGGGGGCAAGGACGGGGAGCTGTTTTTT.

V usage is TRBV18 and J usage is TRBJ1-4; D is possibly TRBD1 (5 bases). CDR1 KGHSH and CDR2 LQKENI come from the germline V gene. The CDR3 totals 13 residues. V lost 8 bases and J 8 bases, leaving 15 bases between the germline ends. CDR3 nucleotide sequence: TGTGCCAGCCACGCGGGGGTCGGAGAAAAACTGTTTTTT. Translation gives CASHAGVGEKLFF. The whole variable domain, remainder taken from reference TRBV18 and TRBJ1-4, is NAGVMQNPRHLVRRRGQEARLRCSPMKGHSHVYWYRQLPEEGLKFMVYLQKENIIDESGMPKERFSAEFPKEGPSILRIQQVVRGDSAAYFCASHAGVGEKLFFGSGTQLSVL.

The chain combines TRBV19 with TRBJ1-4; the D gene is possibly TRBD1 (6 bases). Trimming left V 9 bases short and J 7 bases short, with 18 bases between. This CDR3 has 14 residues. Germline-derived CDR1 and CDR2 are LNHDA and SQIVND (reference sequence). CDR3 in amino acids: CASREVGAGEKLFF. The DNA for the CDR3 is TGTGCCAGCCGTGAAGTGGGGGCGGGTGAAAAACTGTTTTTT.

The chain combines TRBV10-3 with TRBJ2-7; D is unclear. CDR1 is ENHRY and CDR2 is SYGVKD in the germline V gene. V was shortened by 5 bases and J by 4 bases, with 6 bases between the two germline ends. This CDR3 spans 11 amino acids. CDR3 in DNA: TGTGCCATCAGTCACGAGTACGAGCAGTACTTC. Translated: CAISHEYEQYF.

As for this clone: This may be a read error, as it is one base from a much larger clone. This chain joins TRBV5-8 and TRBJ1-1; no clear D. The ends were cut back, 2 bases at V and 0 bases at J, with 5 bases in the middle. The germline V gene encodes CDR1 SGHTS and CDR2 YDEGEE. CDR3 length: 13 residues. In DNA, the CDR3 is TGTGCCAGCAGCTTTCAGGTGAACACTGAAGCTTTCTTT. Residues: CASSFQVNTEAFF. The entire variable domain, with the rest obtained from reference TRBV5-8 and TRBJ1-1, is as follows: EAGVTQSPTHLIKTRGQQATLRCSPISGHTSVYWYQQALGLGLQFLLWYDEGEERNRGNFPPRFSGRQFPNYSSELNVNALELEDSALYLCASSFQVNTEAFFGQGTRLTVV.

The chain combines TRBV10-3 with TRBJ1-4, with TRBD1 identical over 8 bases. The CDR3 covers 12 residues. CDR1 and CDR2 (germline): ENHRY, SYGVKD. After removal of 10 bases from V and 8 bases from J, the junction contained 6 bases not matched to a gene. In nucleotides, the CDR3 is TGTGCCACCATGACAGGGGTAGAAAAACTGTTTTTT. This codes for CATMTGVEKLFF.

The chain is built from TRBV11-3 and TRBJ1-1, with TRBD1 identical over 8 bases. The J segment lost 1 base and the V segment lost 5 bases, leaving 6 bases of the junction unmatched. Per germline, CDR1 SGHNT and CDR2 YENEEA. The CDR3 is made up of 15 amino acids. The DNA for the CDR3 is TGTGCCAGCAGCAAAACAGGACAGGGGAACACTGAAGCTTTCTTT. Amino acids: CASSKTGQGNTEAFF. The complete variable domain, with remaining parts taken from reference TRBV11-3 and TRBJ1-1, reads EAGVVQSPRYKIIEKKQPVAFWCNPISGHNTLYWYLQNLGQGPELLIRYENEEAVDDSQLPKDRFSAERLKGVDSTLKIQPAELGDSAVYLCASSKTGQGNTEAFFGQGTRLTVV.

V and J are TRBV7-9 and TRBJ1-4, with 7 bases fitting TRBD1. Trimming removed 2 bases from V and 8 bases from J; junction bases left unmatched: 8. This CDR3 is built from 15 residues. CDR1 and CDR2 (germline): SEHNR, FQNEAQ (reference sequence). CDR3 DNA: TGTGCCAGCAGCTTATTACAGGGGTATGGGGAAAAACTGTTTTTT. This encodes CASSLLQGYGEKLFF.

The chain uses TRBV25-1 and TRBJ1-2; weak D call: TRBD1 (6 bases). CDR3 length: 13 residues. V was shortened by 6 bases and J by 9 bases, with 17 bases between the two germline ends. Germline lookup yields CDR1 MGHDK and CDR2 SYGVNS. CDR3 nucleotide sequence: TGTGCCAGCAGCCCGAGGGGGGGCGCGAGCTACACCTTC. Translating it yields CASSPRGGASYTF.

V usage is TRBV28 and J usage is TRBJ2-7; tentative D call: TRBD1 (6 bases). CDR1 is MDHEN and CDR2 is SYDVKM in the germline V gene. The CDR3 has 13 residues. Trimming took off 8 bases at V and 1 base at J, with 12 bases between the two ends. The CDR3 coding sequence is TGTGCCAGCCAGGGGAGCCCATCCTACGAGCAGTACTTC. The encoded protein is CASQGSPSYEQYF. The variable domain in full, completed from reference TRBV28 and TRBJ2-7, reads DVKVTQSSRYLVKRTGEKVFLECVQDMDHENMFWYRQDPGLGLRLIYFSYDVKMKEKGDIPEGYSVSREKKERFSLILESASTNQTSMYLCASQGSPSYEQYFGPGTRLTVT.

The chain employs TRBV2 and TRBJ1-3; 9 positions match TRBD1. With 6 bases clipped from V and 0 bases from J, the junction kept 9 bases outside the gene matches. This CDR3 has 17 amino acids. Germline lookup yields CDR1 SNHLY and CDR2 FYNNEI. The CDR3 nucleotides read TGTGCCAGCAGGGCGGGGACAGGGATCTACTCTGGAAACACCATATATTTT. This codes for CASRAGTGIYSGNTIYF.

This clone was counted at least ten times. The CDR3 protein is CASSLSSGARSGPQHF. The CDR3 DNA follows: TGTGCCAGCAGCTTGAGCTCTGGGGCGAGATCGGGGCCCCAGCATTTT. The V gene is TRBV5-5, the J gene TRBJ1-5, with D maybe TRBD1 (5 bases). The V gene lost 1 base and the J gene lost 9 bases, with 20 bases spanning the gap. CDR3 length: 16 amino acids. CDR1 is SGHKS, CDR2 YYEKEE, per germline (reference sequence).

The DNA for the CDR3 is TGTGCCACCAGTGATTCACTAGGGGGGACAGGCCGATACAATGAGCAGTTCTTC. It encodes CATSDSLGGTGRYNEQFF. The rearrangement links TRBV24-1 to TRBJ2-1; 8 nucleotides align to TRBD1. J was trimmed by 4 bases and V by 2 bases; bases with no gene match: 12. The CDR3 runs 18 residues. The germline CDR1 and CDR2 sequences are KGHDR and SFDVKD.

This clone showed up just once. The V gene is TRBV6-5, the J gene TRBJ2-6; no firm D call. V lost 8 bases and J lost 4, with 6 bases in between. There are 12 residues in the CDR3. Germline V CDR1 and CDR2: MNHEY, SVGAGI. The chain's CDR3 is CASLTGANVLTF. For the CDR3, the DNA is TGTGCCAGCCTAACCGGGGCCAACGTCCTGACTTTC.

V usage is TRBV7-9 and J usage is TRBJ2-1; TRBD2 might be the D (6 bases). V lost 7 bases, J lost 5 bases, and 12 bases lay in between. The germline gives CDR1 SEHNR, CDR2 FQNEAQ (reference sequence). CDR3 length: 13 amino acids. CDR3 sequence: CASIPGGDNEQFF. In DNA form, the CDR3 reads TGTGCCAGCATCCCTGGCGGGGACAATGAGCAGTTCTTC.

This chain links TRBV19 with TRBJ2-3, with a weak D call TRBD1 (5 bases). Germline lookup yields CDR1 LNHDA and CDR2 SQIVND (reference sequence). Trimming took 5 bases from V and 4 from J, leaving 19 bases between them. The CDR3 sequence is 16 residues long. The chain's CDR3 is CASSPSRAGYSDTQYF. CDR3 nucleotides: TGTGCCAGTAGTCCCTCAAGGGCAGGGTATTCAGATACGCAGTATTTT. Combining the CDR3 with reference TRBV19 and TRBJ2-3 gives the whole variable domain DGGITQSPKYLFRKEGQNVTLSCEQNLNHDAMYWYRQDPGQGLRLIYYSQIVNDFQKGDIAEGYSVSREKKESFPLTVTSAQKNPTAFYLCASSPSRAGYSDTQYFGPGTRLTVL.

This chain joins TRBV11-3 and TRBJ1-6; D is undetermined. Trimming took off 4 bases at V and 2 bases at J, with 6 bases between the two ends. The CDR3 is 14 amino acids. Germline lookup yields CDR1 SGHNT and CDR2 YENEEA. CDR3 residues: CASSSNPYNSPLHF. The CDR3 DNA sequence: TGTGCCAGCAGCTCAAATCCCTATAATTCACCCCTCCACTTT. Combining the CDR3 with reference TRBV11-3 and TRBJ1-6 gives the whole variable domain EAGVVQSPRYKIIEKKQPVAFWCNPISGHNTLYWYLQNLGQGPELLIRYENEEAVDDSQLPKDRFSAERLKGVDSTLKIQPAELGDSAVYLCASSSNPYNSPLHFGNGTRLTVT.